This passage covers 15 T cell receptor beta chains from one sample sequenced in a study of Graves' ophthalmopathy and Graves' hyperthyroidism. Amplification of the TCR beta CDR3 regions used RNA transcripts (as template). Second-round multiplex PCR came after a first-round RT-PCR that employed HTBI primers. From the multiplex PCR reads, TCRdb called clonotypes with MiXCR, one entry per CDR3 protein. The sample has approximately 700,000 distinct CDR3 sequences, approximately 40% seen once. Sequenced material: peripheral blood. The receptors were sampled from an adult man with Graves' ophthalmopathy.

The chain recombines TRBV20-1 with TRBJ1-6, with D unclear. V was shortened by 3 bases and J by 7 bases, with 13 bases between the two germline ends. From germline, CDR1 is DFQATT and CDR2 SNEGSKA (reference sequence). The CDR3 consists of 14 residues. The CDR3 protein is CSASYARANSPLHF. The DNA for the CDR3 is TGCAGTGCTAGCTATGCCAGAGCAAATTCACCCCTCCACTTT.

This clonotype showed up many times. V and J are TRBV29-1 and TRBJ1-2, with D tentatively TRBD1 (5 bases). The germline V gene has CDR1 SQVTM and CDR2 ANQGSEA. V lost 7 bases to trimming and J lost 2 bases, with 11 bases between them. CDR3 size: 12 residues. The CDR3 DNA reads TGCAGCGGGGGGGAGACGAACTATGGCTACACCTTC. It codes for CSGGETNYGYTF.

A note on this clonotype: A single base separates this from a much larger clone, so it may be a read error. The V and J genes are TRBV15 and TRBJ2-7; D is unclear. V was shortened by 3 bases and J by 0 bases, with 9 bases between the two germline ends. The CDR3 spans 14 residues. Germline V gene data show CDR1 as LNHNV and CDR2 as YYDKDF (reference sequence). This CDR3 is CATSSGSSSYEQYF. The CDR3 nucleotides are TGTGCCACCAGCAGTGGCAGTAGCTCCTACGAGCAGTACTTC.

This clonotype was recorded many times. The chain carries TRBV29-1 and TRBJ2-7, with 9 bases fitting TRBD1. CDR1 and CDR2 (germline): SQVTM, ANQGSEA. V was pared by 7 bases and J by 4 bases, with 8 bases of the junction left unmatched. This CDR3 region has 13 residues. DNA of the CDR3: TGCAGCGCCTCACAGGGGGCTGTTTACGAGCAGTACTTC. Encoded protein: CSASQGAVYEQYF.

This clonotype has only a few counts. This chain joins TRBV7-9 and TRBJ2-7; 7 nucleotides align to TRBD2. The germline CDR1 and CDR2 sequences are SEHNR and FQNEAQ (reference sequence). V lost 1 base, J lost 2 bases, and 5 bases stayed unmatched. This CDR3 comprises 15 residues. CDR3 nucleotides: TGTGCCAGCAGCTTAGATAGCGGGCCGACCTACGAGCAGTACTTC. The encoded protein is CASSLDSGPTYEQYF.

The CDR3: CASSYSTSIGDYEQYF. The DNA for the CDR3 is TGTGCCAGCAGTTACTCGACGTCGATTGGGGACTACGAGCAGTACTTC. The chain carries TRBV11-2 and TRBJ2-7, with D uncertain. The V end lost 6 bases, the J end lost 3 bases, and 21 bases lay between the germline ends. There are 16 residues in the CDR3. In germline, CDR1 is SGHAT, CDR2 FQNNGV.

This clonotype was detected a few times. The chain combines TRBV29-1 with TRBJ2-7; TRBD2 aligns across 12 bases. This CDR3 comprises 15 residues. The junction had 9 bases not matched to a gene; V was cut back by 6 bases and J by 3 bases. CDR1 SQVTM and CDR2 ANQGSEA come from the germline V gene. CDR3 coding DNA: TGCAGCGTCACCCCACGGACTAGCGGGGTCTACGAGCAGTACTTC. As protein: CSVTPRTSGVYEQYF.

CDR3: CASSIGRRGVSISAFF. DNA for the CDR3: TGTGCCAGTAGTATAGGGAGGAGGGGTGTTTCAATAAGCGCTTTCTTT. The chain joins TRBV19 to TRBJ1-1; TRBD1 is a possible D gene (5 bases). The CDR3 extends over 16 amino acids. Trimming pared 1 base from V and 11 bases from J, leaving 23 bases between. Looked up from germline, CDR1 is LNHDA and CDR2 is SQIVND (reference sequence).

This clonotype was seen at least ten times. The rearrangement joins TRBV5-8 to TRBJ1-1; TRBD1 matches at 8 bases. The CDR3 totals 14 residues. Germline CDR1 SGHTS, CDR2 YDEGEE. With V trimmed by 4 bases and J by 5 bases, 7 bases remained unmatched. The CDR3 spells CASSPRTGTTEAFF. CDR3 nucleotide sequence: TGTGCCAGCAGCCCAAGGACAGGGACAACTGAAGCTTTCTTT. The variable domain in full, with the rest retrieved from reference TRBV5-8 and TRBJ1-1, is EAGVTQSPTHLIKTRGQQATLRCSPISGHTSVYWYQQALGLGLQFLLWYDEGEERNRGNFPPRFSGRQFPNYSSELNVNALELEDSALYLCASSPRTGTTEAFFGQGTRLTVV.

The chain has TRBV7-9 and TRBJ2-7; D assignment may be TRBD1 or TRBD2 (5 bases each). The CDR3 sequence is 15 residues long. Trimming pared 5 bases from V and 4 bases from J, leaving 18 bases between. In germline, CDR1 is SEHNR, CDR2 FQNEAQ (reference sequence). The CDR3 reads CASSQSQGVRYEQYF. The CDR3 DNA sequence: TGTGCCAGCAGCCAATCCCAGGGAGTTAGGTACGAGCAGTACTTC.

This clonotype showed up many times. The chain combines TRBV7-8 with TRBJ1-1; D unclear. This CDR3 has 14 amino acids. V lost 5 bases and J lost 1, with 11 bases in between. Looked up from germline, CDR1 is SGHVS and CDR2 is FQNEAQ. CDR3 amino acids: CASSPGRANTEAFF. Here the CDR3 DNA reads TGTGCCAGCAGCCCCGGACGGGCGAACACTGAAGCTTTCTTT.

For this clonotype: Because the CDR3 is missing its conserved closing phenylalanine or tryptophan, this is likely a read error. This rearrangement joins TRBV9 to TRBJ2-7, with D perhaps given as TRBD1 or TRBD2 (7 bases each). Trimming stripped 4 bases from V and 4 bases from J, with 18 bases between. CDR1 and CDR2 (germline): SGDLS, YYNGEE. The CDR3 extends over 15 amino acids. The CDR3 region is CASSTRGEGAYEQYL. The DNA for the CDR3 is TGTGCCAGCAGCACCCGAGGGGAGGGGGCTTACGAGCAGTACCTC.

This clonotype was seen a handful of times. V usage is TRBV9 and J usage is TRBJ2-7; TRBD1 or TRBD2 may be the D gene (5 bases each). The CDR3 sequence is 13 residues long. Germline CDR1 is SGDLS and CDR2 is YYNGEE. The ends were cut back, 9 bases at V and 4 bases at J, with 17 bases in the middle. CDR3 nucleotide sequence: TGTGCCACGCAAAGGGACGGCGAATACGAGCAGTACTTC. Translation gives CATQRDGEYEQYF.

V is TRBV25-1 and J is TRBJ1-2, with 9 bases that match TRBD1. The CDR3 has 13 amino acids. CDR1 and CDR2 from the germline V gene are MGHDK and SYGVNS. V dropped 6 bases and J dropped 4; count of bases not matched to a gene: 3. The CDR3 spells CASRQGAVYGYTF. In DNA, the CDR3 is TGTGCCAGCAGACAGGGGGCGGTCTATGGCTACACCTTC.

The chain employs TRBV20-1 and TRBJ2-7; D ambiguous. Germline V gene sequence: CDR1 DFQATT, CDR2 SNEGSKA (reference sequence). The V and J ends lost 6 bases and 9 bases respectively, with 12 bases between them. The CDR3 contains 10 residues. For the CDR3, the DNA is TGCAGTGCCGGCCCCTTGGTGCAGTACTTC. Encoded protein: CSAGPLVQYF.